These T cell receptor beta chains were read from a single sample in a study of shared T cell receptors in the human thymus. TCRdb's copy holds only in-frame clones and misses some; the assay was immunoSEQ multiplex PCR. The sample includes hundreds of thousands of clones, around 78% of them seen just once. These same records also appear under a second study, on human thymus T cells.

The sample consisted of thymocytes. The receptors stem from a boy under three years old with a congenital heart defect. CDR3s leave out the opening cysteine and the closing phenylalanine or tryptophan. A D gene is named only where the DNA matches it firmly.

TRBJ1-1,-,TRBV6-4,ASSGQPNTEAF
TRBJ2-1,-,TRBV6-6,ASIPRVGRNNEQF
TRBJ2-1,-,TRBV18,ASSQREHPYNEQF
TRBJ2-1,-,TRBV12-5,ASVLDDNEQF
TRBJ2-3,TRBD2,TRBV4-1,ASSGSGTSGTTDTQY
TRBJ2-3,TRBD2,TRBV25-1,ASSATGLAGGPADTQY
TRBJ2-1,TRBD2,TRBV7-6,ASSLGRLRGSYNEQF
TRBJ1-2,-,TRBV6-6,ASSYSKEGRSHGYT
TRBJ2-7,TRBD1,TRBV11-3,ASSLGDSPYEQY
TRBJ2-7,-,TRBV29-1,SVEGRDSYEQY
TRBJ2-7,TRBD1,TRBV7-9,ASSLYRGLEQY
TRBJ2-3,TRBD2,TRBV11-2,ASSSPSSGNTDTQY
TRBJ2-7,TRBD1,TRBV10-2,ASNGTAYEQY
TRBJ2-7,TRBD1,TRBV27,ASKNPGQGAYEQY
TRBJ2-3,TRBD2,TRBV6-5,ASKRGSLGTDTQY
TRBJ2-2,-,TRBV21-1,ASSKGLATNTGELF
TRBJ2-1,TRBD2,TRBV30,AWSVGLAGPYNEQF
TRBJ2-7,-,TRBV11-3,ASSPQGLQSYEQY
TRBJ1-2,-,TRBV7-9,ASSLAARGGNGYT
TRBJ1-1,TRBD1,TRBV19,ASSIKDRGLMNTEAF
TRBJ1-1,-,TRBV29-1,SVELYTEAF
TRBJ2-7,-,TRBV28,ASSLMREQY
TRBJ2-7,TRBD1,TRBV4-3,ASSQEYRTGVRRQY
TRBJ2-3,-,TRBV27,ASSGAGADTQY
TRBJ2-5,-,TRBV27,ASSRLSLGKGETQY
TRBJ2-3,TRBD1,TRBV28,ASSIRGRTDTQY
TRBJ2-3,TRBD2,TRBV13,ASRARLASTDTQY
TRBJ2-5,TRBD2,TRBV4-2,ASSQGPGLVIGETQY
TRBJ2-1,TRBD2,TRBV13,ASSPRTSGRPYNEQF
TRBJ2-1,-,TRBV7-7,ASSPTTSWNEQF
TRBJ2-3,-,TRBV5-6,ASRRGFGTDTQY
TRBJ1-4,TRBD1,TRBV4-3,ASSYRPGQGSLNEKLF
TRBJ2-7,-,TRBV11-2,ASSLRRGRVGYEQY
TRBJ1-2,-,TRBV11-2,ASSSEALPVYYGYT
TRBJ2-3,-,TRBV20-1,SGDTQY
TRBJ1-2,TRBD1,TRBV5-8,ASSWTTGGYGYT
TRBJ2-4,TRBD1,TRBV7-2,ASSLAPLRGDRDIQY
TRBJ2-6,TRBD1,TRBV19,ASSSTGFSGANVLT
TRBJ2-7,TRBD2,TRBV4-3,ASSQDRSGGYEQY
TRBJ2-7,-,TRBV28,ASSRGGTSHEQY
TRBJ2-7,TRBD2,TRBV7-4,ASSLVTSGRVKGEQY
TRBJ2-7,TRBD1,TRBV5-1,ASSRDPGQSYEQY
TRBJ1-1,TRBD1,TRBV6-1,ASSGKGQGGTEAF
TRBJ2-3,TRBD1,TRBV18,ASSPPLQGAYTDTQY
TRBJ2-6,TRBD1,TRBV10-3,AIFRGTGPSSGANVLT
TRBJ2-2,-,TRBV11-2,ASSLVPDPGSLNTGELF
TRBJ1-2,-,TRBV21-1,ASSETQQGSRGYGYT